The rows below give T cell receptor beta chains drawn from one sample of a study of T cells in Graves' hyperthyroidism and ophthalmopathy. TCRdb analysed the multiplex PCR reads with MiXCR anew, one entry per CDR3 protein. The profile shows hundreds of thousands of distinct CDR3 sequences, about 20% of them singletons. Sequencing was carried out using blood. These receptors were collected from a man aged 40-49 years with Graves' ophthalmopathy. The conserved cysteine and the conserved F or W are not part of the CDR3 here. Each record gives: V gene, CDR3 protein.

>TRBV30
AWTPTGDYGYT
>TRBV28
ASSLQGYTQY
>TRBV3-1
ASSQAGGYYGYT
>TRBV5-1
ASSLALAGGREQF
>TRBV5-1
ASSPTFTSVETQY
>TRBV3-1
ASSQEGTVKNSPLH
>TRBV3-1
ASSSGLAVFSSYNEQF
>TRBV30
AWSDAAPGVHEKLF
>TRBV7-7
ASSLESVYEQY
>TRBV9
ASSAANEQF
>TRBV20-1
SARDQGAYNEQF
>TRBV20-1
SANNERTDTQY
>TRBV10-3
AISKGQNYEQY
>TRBV5-4
ASGLGGGDGYT
>TRBV29-1
SVEVPLGGLF
>TRBV20-1
SASTGAPETQY
>TRBV5-1
ASSLAPTSGRNEQF
>TRBV28
ASSPGGFDTEAF
>TRBV28
ASSPYRGASYNEQF
>TRBV7-2
ASSPREQF
>TRBV6-1
ASSPPSAGEVYEQY
>TRBV6-1
ASIRDRFPSYEQY
>TRBV18
ASSLGAPTGIGNQPQH
>TRBV27
ASSRQGAATEAF
>TRBV4-1
ASSPRGGEGYGYT
>TRBV7-3
ASSTGNGPDTQY
>TRBV3-1
ASSLTRLANTDTQY
>TRBV20-1
SARGEREGRYNEQF
>TRBV7-2
ASTGLGARRAQY